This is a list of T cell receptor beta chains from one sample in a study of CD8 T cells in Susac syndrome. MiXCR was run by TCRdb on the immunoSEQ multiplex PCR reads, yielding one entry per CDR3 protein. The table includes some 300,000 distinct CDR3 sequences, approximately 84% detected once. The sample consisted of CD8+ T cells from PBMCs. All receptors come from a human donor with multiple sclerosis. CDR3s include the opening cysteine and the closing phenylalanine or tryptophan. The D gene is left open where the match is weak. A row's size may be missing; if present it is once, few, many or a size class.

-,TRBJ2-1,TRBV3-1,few,CASSPAGWKEAYNEQFF,TGTGCCAGCAGCCCTGCGGGCTGGAAAGAGGCCTACAATGAGCAGTTCTTC
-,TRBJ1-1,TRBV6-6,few,CASNYLGAGTEAFF,TGTGCCAGCAATTATTTGGGGGCTGGCACTGAAGCTTTCTTT
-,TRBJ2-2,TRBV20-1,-,CSATGPRSPGELFF,TGCAGTGCGACCGGGCCCCGGAGCCCCGGGGAGCTGTTTTTT
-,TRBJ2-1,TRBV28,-,CASSLWSGRNEQFF,TGTGCCAGCAGTTTATGGTCGGGGAGGAATGAGCAGTTCTTC
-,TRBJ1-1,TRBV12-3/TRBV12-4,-,CASRRGSTEAFF,TGTGCCAGCAGGAGAGGGAGCACTGAAGCTTTCTTT
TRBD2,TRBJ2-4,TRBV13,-,CASSGSVGGPLNIQYF,TGTGCCAGCAGCGGTTCGGTGGGAGGGCCCTTAAACATTCAGTACTTC
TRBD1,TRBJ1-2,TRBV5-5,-,CASSSRDRAYGYTF,TGTGCCAGCAGCTCCAGGGACAGGGCCTATGGCTACACCTTC
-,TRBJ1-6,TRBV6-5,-,CASSYSGVGSPLHF,TGTGCCAGCAGTTACTCTGGGGTCGGTTCACCCCTCCACTTT
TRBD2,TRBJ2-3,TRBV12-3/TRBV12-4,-,CASSLSPGSGRADTQYF,TGTGCCAGCAGTTTATCCCCTGGTAGCGGGAGAGCAGATACGCAGTATTTT
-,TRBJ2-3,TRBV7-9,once,CASSSYNSTDTQYF,TGTGCCAGCAGCTCATACAATTCCACAGATACGCAGTATTTT
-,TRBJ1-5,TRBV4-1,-,CASSQQATNQPQHF,TGCGCCAGCAGCCAACAGGCCACCAATCAGCCCCAGCATTTT
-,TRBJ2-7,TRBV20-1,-,CSARDRDKLYEQYF,TGCAGTGCTAGAGATCGGGACAAGCTCTACGAGCAGTACTTC
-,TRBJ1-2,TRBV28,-,CASRSLFNHYYGYTF,TGTGCCAGCAGGTCTTTGTTCAACCACTACTATGGCTACACCTTC
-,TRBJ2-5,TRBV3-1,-,CASSQDFPGLEETQYF,TGTGCCAGCAGCCAAGATTTCCCAGGGTTAGAAGAGACCCAGTACTTC
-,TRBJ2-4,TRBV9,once,CASSVGTAKNIQYF,TGTGCCAGCAGCGTAGGGACAGCCAAAAACATTCAGTACTTC
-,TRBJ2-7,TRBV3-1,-,CASSQDKGWVQYF,TGTGCCAGCAGCCAAGATAAAGGCTGGGTGCAGTACTTC
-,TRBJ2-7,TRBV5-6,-,CASSLLRDLTYEQYF,TGTGCCAGCAGCTTGCTCCGGGACTTAACCTACGAGCAGTACTTC
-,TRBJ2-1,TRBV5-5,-,CASSYDGREDNEQFF,TGTGCCAGCAGCTATGACGGGAGAGAGGACAATGAGCAGTTCTTC
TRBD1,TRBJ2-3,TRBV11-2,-,CASSLGTATGGFLWYF,TGTGCCAGCAGCTTAGGAACTGCGACAGGGGGCTTTCTATGGTATTTT
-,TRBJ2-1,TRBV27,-,CASRLLGNDEQFF,TGTGCCAGCAGATTACTAGGCAATGATGAGCAGTTCTTC
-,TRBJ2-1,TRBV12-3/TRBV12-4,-,CASSLDSLGAEQFF,TGTGCCAGCAGTCTGGACAGCTTGGGCGCTGAGCAGTTCTTC
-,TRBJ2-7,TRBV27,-,CASSRKGEQYF,TGTGCCAGCAGCCGAAAGGGAGAGCAGTACTTC
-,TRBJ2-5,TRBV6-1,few,CASSRGKETQYF,TGTGCCAGCAGCCGGGGGAAAGAGACCCAGTACTTC
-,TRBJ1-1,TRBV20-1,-,CSARDLGENTEAFF,TGCAGTGCTAGAGACCTGGGAGAGAACACTGAAGCTTTCTTT
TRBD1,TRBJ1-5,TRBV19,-,CASSPRDRGSNQPQHF,TGTGCCAGTAGTCCCCGGGACAGGGGTAGCAATCAGCCCCAGCATTTT
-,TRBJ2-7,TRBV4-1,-,CASSPRIPGISYEQYF,TGCGCCAGCAGCCCCCGAATACCAGGGATCTCCTACGAGCAGTACTTC